The 15 T cell receptor beta chains reported below all come from one sample, sequenced in a study of T cells after yellow fever vaccination. TCRdb itself ran the 5' RACE reads through MiXCR, one entry per CDR3 protein. The table shows about 75,000 distinct CDR3 sequences, with around 7% occurring only once. Sequencing was performed on CD8+ T cells sorted from PBMCs, taken 9 to 10 days after the first yellow fever vaccination. These TCRs come from a man between 18 and 29 years old who received the YFV17D yellow fever vaccine.

In its sample, this clonotype was seen many times. The chain joins TRBV4-1 to TRBJ1-1; D might be TRBD1 (5 bases). CDR3 size: 14 residues. Germline V CDR1 and CDR2: MGHRA, YSYEKL. The germline V and J ends were trimmed by 3 bases and 2 bases, with 10 bases remaining between them. CDR3 in amino acids: CASSQSGLNTEAFF. CDR3 nucleotides: TGCGCCAGCAGCCAGTCAGGGCTCAACACTGAAGCTTTCTTT.

This clonotype was recorded at least ten times. The chain carries TRBV5-5 and TRBJ2-6; no clear D. Deletions cut 6 bases from V and 0 bases from J, with 4 bases between. Per germline, CDR1 SGHKS and CDR2 YYEKEE (reference sequence). The CDR3 has 13 amino acids. The CDR3 is CASTNSGANVLTF. The CDR3 DNA follows: TGTGCCAGCACCAACTCTGGGGCCAACGTCCTGACTTTC.

The rearrangement links TRBV12-3 or TRBV12-4 to TRBJ1-2, with D unresolved. Trimming removed 0 bases from V and 2 bases from J, with 7 bases in between. This CDR3 has 14 residues. CDR3 loop: CASSLASINYGYTF. The CDR3 nucleotides are TGTGCCAGCAGTTTAGCGTCCATAAACTATGGCTACACCTTC.

J is TRBJ2-2 and V is TRBV19, with D possibly being TRBD1 (5 bases). The CDR3 runs 16 residues. Trimming stripped 3 bases from V and 0 bases from J, with 11 bases between. In germline, CDR1 is LNHDA, CDR2 SQIVND (reference sequence). In DNA, the CDR3 is TGTGCCAGTAGTATGGCAGGGCTCTCGAACACCGGGGAGCTGTTTTTT. It codes for CASSMAGLSNTGELFF.

The chain joins TRBV4-3 to TRBJ1-2; D is unresolved. Germline loops: CDR1 LGHNA, CDR2 YSLEER. The CDR3 consists of 17 residues. Trimming pared 1 base from V and 6 bases from J, leaving 21 bases between. The CDR3 loop is CASSQGLRTARWDGYTF. In nucleotides, the CDR3 is TGCGCCAGCAGCCAAGGACTTCGGACGGCCCGGTGGGATGGCTACACCTTC.

Only a few counts were recorded for this clonotype. The genes are TRBV5-1 and TRBJ2-7; a possible D gene is TRBD2 (6 bases). The CDR3 loop spans 14 amino acids. The V end was cut by 3 bases, the J end by 3 bases, with 13 bases between. CDR1 and CDR2 from the germline V gene are SGHRS and YFSETQ. The CDR3 protein is CASSCERAGYEQYV. CDR3 DNA sequence: TGCGCCAGCAGCTGCGAGCGGGCCGGCTACGAGCAGTACGTC.

This clonotype came up many times. V gene TRBV27 combines with J gene TRBJ2-3; 7 bases align to TRBD1. The CDR3 spans 16 residues. Germline lookup yields CDR1 MNHEY and CDR2 SMNVEV (reference sequence). V was pared by 0 bases and J by 5 bases, with 8 bases of the junction left unmatched. The CDR3 spells CASSLSIRQGQDTQYF. CDR3 DNA sequence: TGTGCCAGCAGTTTATCGATTCGACAGGGCCAAGATACGCAGTATTTT.

This clonotype occurred many times. The rearrangement joins TRBV5-1 to TRBJ2-6; D is perhaps TRBD2 (5 bases). The ends were cut back, 3 bases at V and 0 bases at J, with 16 bases in the middle. CDR3 size: 18 residues. The germline V gene has CDR1 SGHRS and CDR2 YFSETQ. In nucleotides, the CDR3 is TGCGCCAGCAGCTGGACTCCCGACACAAGCTCTGGGGCCAACGTCCTGACTTTC. Encoded protein: CASSWTPDTSSGANVLTF. The full variable domain, with the rest looked up from reference TRBV5-1 and TRBJ2-6, is KAGVTQTPRYLIKTRGQQVTLSCSPISGHRSVSWYQQTPGQGLQFLFEYFSETQRNKGNFPGRFSGRQFSNSRSEMNVSTLELGDSALYLCASSWTPDTSSGANVLTFGAGSRLTVL.

The chain has TRBV6-1 and TRBJ2-6; D unresolved. The CDR3 consists of 16 residues. With 8 bases removed from V and 0 bases from J, the gap between germline ends came to 14 bases. Looked up from germline, CDR1 is MNHNS and CDR2 is SASEGT. The CDR3 sequence is CASGMDEPSGANVLTF. The CDR3 DNA reads as TGTGCCAGCGGAATGGACGAGCCCTCTGGGGCCAACGTCCTGACTTTC.

In this sample, this clonotype turned up many times. This chain links TRBV14 with TRBJ1-4; D remains ambiguous. CDR3 size: 16 residues. The germline V gene has CDR1 SGHDN and CDR2 FVKESK. V lost 2 bases and J 2 bases, leaving 12 bases between the germline ends. The chain's CDR3 is CASSQLRSGTNEKLFF. DNA for the CDR3: TGTGCCAGCAGCCAACTTCGTTCTGGGACTAATGAAAAACTGTTTTTT.

The chain couples TRBV7-2 to TRBJ2-7, with 10 bases aligning to TRBD2. The CDR3 extends over 15 amino acids. The germline V gene encodes CDR1 SGHTA and CDR2 FQGNSA. After removal of 1 base from V and 1 base from J, the junction contained 1 base not matched to a gene. CDR3 protein: CASSLDSGGSYEQYV. CDR3 bases: TGTGCCAGCAGCTTAGATAGCGGGGGGTCCTACGAGCAGTACGTC.

Notes on this clonotype: One end of the junction fails to match germline, which may point to a read error. The CDR3 sequence: CASTQRTVNSPLHF. The CDR3 nucleotides are TGCGCCAGCACCCAAAGGACGGTGAATTCACCCCTCCACTTT. V gene TRBV4-1 combines with J gene TRBJ1-6; D is undetermined. CDR1 is MGHRA and CDR2 is YSYEKL in the germline V gene. The CDR3 runs 14 residues.

This clonotype has a count of ten or more. V and J are TRBV7-9 and TRBJ1-2; tentatively, D is TRBD1 (5 bases). The V end was cut by 1 base, the J end by 4 bases, with 13 bases between. The CDR3 runs to 15 residues. CDR1 is SEHNR and CDR2 is FQNEAQ in the germline V gene (reference sequence). The CDR3 sequence is CASSLDGAAGYGYTF. The CDR3 DNA sequence: TGTGCCAGCAGCTTAGATGGGGCCGCCGGCTATGGCTACACCTTC.

This clonotype showed up just a few times. The chain is built from TRBV7-9 and TRBJ1-1, with D possibly being TRBD1 (6 bases). CDR3 length: 16 residues. The V and J ends lost 3 bases and 5 bases respectively, with 19 bases between them. Germline assignment: CDR1 SEHNR and CDR2 FQNEAQ (reference sequence). Written as DNA, the CDR3 is TGTGCCAGCAGCTTTCGGGTCGGGGGGCGAAGGACTGAAGCTTTCTTT. It translates to CASSFRVGGRRTEAFF.

The V and J genes are TRBV10-3 and TRBJ2-2; 12 bases are shared with TRBD2. The CDR3 is made up of 19 amino acids. With 3 bases clipped from V and 2 bases from J, the junction kept 10 bases outside the gene matches. Germline V lookup: CDR1 ENHRY, CDR2 SYGVKD. This chain's CDR3 is CAISEPWTSGASNTGELFF. The CDR3 nucleotides are TGTGCCATCAGTGAACCGTGGACTAGCGGGGCCAGTAACACCGGGGAGCTGTTTTTT.